This record concerns one T cell receptor (beta chain) sequence. Which antigen it targets is not known. No clone much larger than this one lies a single base away; base qualities are absent. This entry belongs to a study of cytomegalovirus exposure and HLA in healthy donors (dated by TCRdb to the late 2010s). Notes on the research overall: According to a later analysis, one platform produced both the roughly 120 validation repertoires and the approximately 600 repertoires of the first cohort. The study aimed to test whether cataloging public T cell receptors could reveal signatures of past pathogen exposure. A separate validation cohort of 100 to 150 different subjects was used in addition to the 666-subject first cohort. To predict cytomegalovirus infection status, the study combined high-throughput TCR immunosequencing, statistical association of individual TCRs with disease status, and machine learning.

The library relied on the immunoSEQ multiplex PCR assay. As for how the authors treated the data: A statistical classification framework was built to diagnose cytomegalovirus status from the catalog of TCR beta chain sequences. TCRdb took over this immuneACCESS table, retaining in-frame rearrangements with V and J assigned. Such tables are incomplete; in checked studies, under half of the missing clones stem from an unresolved V gene, and the remainder is unexplained. For V, J and clone size, that table is used; D and trimming come from the DNA. Within this sample are fewer than 250,000 clones, with 86% of them counted one time only. Over 1.3% of the sample is taken by the ten largest. Separate from the roughly 650-subject first cohort, the validation cohort of 95 to 150 subjects was the group to which the donors belonged. CDR1 KGHSH and CDR2 LQKENI were looked up in the germline V gene. Including the terminal cysteine and phenylalanine, the CDR3 comprises 15 residues. The CDR3 DNA has 45 bases and is translated from base 1. V is cut by 6 bases and J by 0 bases, and the space between the germline ends is 13 bases.

The full study reports these points: Subsequent analysis determined that TCRs grouped into clusters in the first cohort also showed a tendency toward co-occurrence across the 120 validation repertoires, and roughly 95% of cluster scores exceeded 0. The classifier was reported to diagnose cytomegalovirus status with high specificity and sensitivity in both the original and validation cohorts. In vitro tests confirmed that a few of the cytomegalovirus-associated TCR beta chains recognize cytomegalovirus antigens. Across donors, most TCR sequences were observed very rarely, whereas some public TCRs were present in many individuals. The authors suggested that the approach could potentially be extended to other disease states and immunological phenotypes. A later analysis had no HLA typing for the validation cohort, so co-occurrence there was scored across all 130 or so repertoires. In the study, some 160 TCR beta chains were listed as associated with cytomegalovirus.

The receptor chain draws on TRBV18 and TRBJ2-3; TRBD1 is a possible D gene, resting on 5 matching bases. The sample comprised PBMCs. The TCR was taken from a woman between 18 and 30 years old in good health and CMV-seronegative. The nucleotides read TGTGCCAGCTCCAGGGCAGGGATGAGCACAGATACGCAGTATTTT. Its coded protein is CASSRAGMSTDTQYF.